The clone carrying this T cell receptor (beta chain) was seen once. This CDR3 contains 13 residues. Trimming shortened V by 10 bases and J by 1 base, and 13 bases separated the two germline ends. CDR1 is SNHLY, CDR2 FYNNEI, per germline. These data are taken from a study of blood T cell repertoires in COVID-19. Study information: Some COVID-19 samples were acute and others convalescent; all came from the United States, Italy and Spain.

Per the original methods: Reference gene primers were amplified, and this amplification served to estimate nucleated cell counts. Sequenced by immunoSEQ multiplex PCR; TCRdb stores in-frame clones only, minus some. The DNA gave D and trimming, while V, J and clone size come from that table. The sample has fewer than 650,000 clones; 85% to 90% are singletons. Patients in Seattle were enrolled during active infection, then followed longitudinally. Material for sequencing was peripheral blood. This TCR was recovered from a woman aged 50 to 65 with COVID-19, enrolled during active disease. The rearrangement uses TRBV2 and TRBJ1-1; possible D gene TRBD1, 6 bases. CDR3 residues: CAIPNRENTEAFF. For the CDR3, the DNA is TGTGCCATCCCTAACAGGGAGAACACTGAAGCTTTCTTT.